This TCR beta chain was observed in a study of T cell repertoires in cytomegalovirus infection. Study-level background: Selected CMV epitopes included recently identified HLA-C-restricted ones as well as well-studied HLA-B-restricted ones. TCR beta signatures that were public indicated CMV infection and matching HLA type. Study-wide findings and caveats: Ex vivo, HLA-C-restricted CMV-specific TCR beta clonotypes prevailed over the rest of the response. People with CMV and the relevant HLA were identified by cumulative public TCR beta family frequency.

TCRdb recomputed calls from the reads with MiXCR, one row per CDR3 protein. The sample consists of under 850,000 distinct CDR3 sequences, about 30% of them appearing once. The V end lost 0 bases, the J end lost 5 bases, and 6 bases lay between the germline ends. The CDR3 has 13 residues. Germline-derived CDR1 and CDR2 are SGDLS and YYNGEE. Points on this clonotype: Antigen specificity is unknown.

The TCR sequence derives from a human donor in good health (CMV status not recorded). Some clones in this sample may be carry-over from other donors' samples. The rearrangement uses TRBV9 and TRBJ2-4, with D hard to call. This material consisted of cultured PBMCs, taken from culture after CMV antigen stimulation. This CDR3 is CASSVATQNIQYF. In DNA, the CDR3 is TGTGCCAGCAGCGTAGCTACCCAAAACATTCAGTACTTC.